Sequencing of this T cell receptor beta chain was carried out in a study of blood T cells in healthy people across ages. Regarding the study as a whole: Diversity estimated from one million T cells was considered an underestimate.

Germline V gene lookup returns CDR1 SGHNT and CDR2 YYREEE (reference sequence). Trimming took 0 bases from V and 2 from J; bases not matched to a gene: 3. The CDR3 sequence is 15 residues long. Many counts were recorded for this clonotype. Its specificity is unknown. Primed by a sample-barcoded 5' primer and a J-beta primer mix, a second PCR proceeded for about 6 to 12 cycles. The authors tagged each cDNA molecule using a template-switch adaptor with 12 random nucleotides. TCRdb re-called the 5' RACE reads with MiXCR, one entry per CDR3 protein. The table includes about 650,000 distinct CDR3 sequences, approximately 29% detected once. Every donor provided 9.5 to 10 milliliters of peripheral blood. Total RNA extraction produced at least 6 micrograms (per sample) for the study.

This TCR was sampled from a woman of 80 years or more in good health. V gene TRBV5-4 combines with J gene TRBJ1-2, with 8 bases lining up with TRBD1. The sample consisted of blood. The CDR3 nucleotides read TGTGCCAGCAGCTTGGGCCGGACAGGGAACTATGGCTACACCTTC. Its protein is CASSLGRTGNYGYTF.